The T cell receptor (beta chain) described here comes from a study of CD8+CD57+ T cells in acquired aplastic anemia. About this clonotype itself: Its antigen is currently unknown. The CDR3 does not end in the conserved phenylalanine or tryptophan, so this is likely a read error. The DNA is omitted, as the CDR3 cannot be located on it reliably, and the CDR3 follows TCRdb's listing.

Genomic DNA acted as the template from which TCR beta VDJ combination and CDR3 sequence profiling were carried out. Each CDR3 protein is one row after TCRdb ran MiXCR on the reads. The sample lists just over 400,000 distinct CDR3 sequences, roughly 68% occurring once. The study, taken as a whole, reports: Both patients and controls carried the same twenty-nine CD8+ CDR3 sequences. CD8+ Simpson's diversity in patients was not significantly different from that in controls.

The CDR3 has 13 amino acids, counting both end residues. Germline-derived CDR1 and CDR2 are SEHNR and FQNEAQ (reference sequence). The V gene is TRBV7-9, the J gene TRBJ2-3; the table's D gene call, TRBD1, was not cross checked with the DNA. Material for sequencing was sorted CD4+, CD8+, or CD8+CD57+ T cells (not recorded which) from PBMCs. This sequence originates from a human donor in good health, serving as a control. The CDR3 sequence: CASSFGGPVTQYC.